The rows below give T cell receptor beta chains drawn from one sample of a study of neurological immune-mediated disorders. Each CDR3 protein gets one entry after TCRdb re-called the 5' RACE reads with MiXCR. Of about 62,000 distinct CDR3 sequences in the sample, less than 4% were seen once. The sequencing input was PBMCs. The receptors shown here come from a woman aged 50 to 60 with multiple sclerosis. Each CDR3 is given with its conserved first and last residue. The D gene is left open where the match is weak. Size is stated for part of the rows, as once, few or many counts, or as a class when the clone is expanded.

v_call: TRBV4-3
clone_size: .
j_call: TRBJ2-3
d_call: .
cdr3_length: 15
cdr3_aa: CASSQARDQRDTQYF
cdr3_nt: TGCGCCAGCAGCCAAGCGCGGGACCAGCGGGATACGCAGTATTTT

v_call: TRBV20-1
clone_size: many
j_call: TRBJ2-1
d_call: .
cdr3_length: 13
cdr3_aa: CSARDRPRDEQFF
cdr3_nt: TGCAGTGCTAGAGATAGACCGAGGGATGAGCAGTTCTTC

v_call: TRBV4-1
clone_size: many
j_call: TRBJ2-2
d_call: .
cdr3_length: 15
cdr3_aa: CASSQEVRITGELFF
cdr3_nt: TGCGCCAGCAGCCAAGAAGTACGGATCACCGGGGAGCTGTTTTTT

v_call: TRBV4-3
clone_size: many
j_call: TRBJ2-2
d_call: .
cdr3_length: 19
cdr3_aa: CASSQDVRSRGARTGELFF
cdr3_nt: TGCGCCAGCAGCCAAGATGTTCGGAGTCGGGGGGCGCGTACCGGGGAGCTGTTTTTT

v_call: TRBV3-1
clone_size: many
j_call: TRBJ1-1
d_call: TRBD1
cdr3_length: 15
cdr3_aa: CASSSRDRVRAEAFF
cdr3_nt: TGTGCCAGCAGCTCCCGGGACAGGGTTCGCGCTGAAGCTTTCTTT

v_call: TRBV5-6
clone_size: many
j_call: TRBJ2-3
d_call: TRBD1
cdr3_length: 16
cdr3_aa: CASSSGTGAYTDTQYF
cdr3_nt: TGTGCCAGCAGCTCCGGGACAGGGGCGTACACAGATACGCAGTATTTT

v_call: TRBV15
clone_size: many
j_call: TRBJ1-5
d_call: .
cdr3_length: 15
cdr3_aa: CATSRVDRGDQPQHF
cdr3_nt: TGTGCCACCAGCAGAGTGGACCGAGGAGATCAGCCCCAGCATTTT

v_call: TRBV4-2
clone_size: many
j_call: TRBJ1-2
d_call: TRBD1
cdr3_length: 17
cdr3_aa: CASTERQGARTNYGYTF
cdr3_nt: TGTGCCAGCACCGAGCGGCAGGGGGCGCGGACTAACTATGGCTACACCTTC

v_call: TRBV7-2
clone_size: many
j_call: TRBJ2-1
d_call: .
cdr3_length: 16
cdr3_aa: CASSKLGGSSYNEQFF
cdr3_nt: TGTGCCAGCAGCAAACTAGGGGGGAGCTCCTACAATGAGCAGTTCTTC

v_call: TRBV7-3
clone_size: many
j_call: TRBJ2-6
d_call: .
cdr3_length: 19
cdr3_aa: CASSKLGQGKLSGANVLTF
cdr3_nt: TGTGCCAGCAGCAAACTTGGACAAGGGAAATTGTCTGGGGCCAACGTCCTGACTTTC

v_call: TRBV7-2
clone_size: many
j_call: TRBJ1-2
d_call: TRBD1
cdr3_length: 14
cdr3_aa: CASSSDRTGGGYTF
cdr3_nt: TGTGCCAGCAGCTCGGACAGGACGGGGGGAGGCTACACCTTC

v_call: TRBV9
clone_size: .
j_call: TRBJ2-3
d_call: .
cdr3_length: 15
cdr3_aa: CASSVGDSSTDTQYF
cdr3_nt: TGTGCCAGCAGCGTGGGGGACTCTAGCACAGATACGCAGTATTTT

v_call: TRBV7-9
clone_size: many
j_call: TRBJ2-3
d_call: .
cdr3_length: 14
cdr3_aa: CASSFAGNTDTQYF
cdr3_nt: TGTGCCAGCAGCTTTGCCGGAAACACAGATACGCAGTATTTT

v_call: TRBV7-9
clone_size: many
j_call: TRBJ1-1
d_call: .
cdr3_length: 13
cdr3_aa: CASRTQGNTEAFF
cdr3_nt: TGTGCCAGCAGGACTCAGGGGAACACTGAAGCTTTCTTT

v_call: TRBV10-2
clone_size: .
j_call: TRBJ2-3
d_call: TRBD2
cdr3_length: 19
cdr3_aa: CASSGLAGLRGVDTDTQYF
cdr3_nt: TGCGCCAGCAGTGGACTAGCGGGCTTAAGGGGGGTCGACACAGATACGCAGTATTTT

v_call: TRBV5-1
clone_size: many
j_call: TRBJ2-7
d_call: TRBD1
cdr3_length: 15
cdr3_aa: CASSVDRLTSYEQYF
cdr3_nt: TGCGCCAGCAGCGTGGACAGGCTAACCTCCTACGAGCAGTACTTC

v_call: TRBV10-3
clone_size: medium-sized
j_call: TRBJ2-1
d_call: TRBD2
cdr3_length: 14
cdr3_aa: CAISETRLAGNLFF
cdr3_nt: TGTGCCATCAGTGAGACTAGACTAGCGGGAAATCTGTTCTTC

v_call: TRBV25-1
clone_size: few
j_call: TRBJ1-5
d_call: .
cdr3_length: 15
cdr3_aa: CASSENVGDSQPQHF
cdr3_nt: TGTGCCAGCAGTGAAAACGTAGGTGACTCTCAGCCCCAGCATTTT

v_call: TRBV4-1
clone_size: many
j_call: TRBJ2-7
d_call: TRBD1
cdr3_length: 13
cdr3_aa: CASSAGTDYEQYF
cdr3_nt: TGCGCCAGCAGCGCAGGGACAGACTACGAGCAGTACTTC

v_call: TRBV28
clone_size: many
j_call: TRBJ1-2
d_call: .
cdr3_length: 12
cdr3_aa: CASSLGPTGYTF
cdr3_nt: TGTGCCAGCAGTTTAGGTCCAACTGGCTACACCTTC

v_call: TRBV5-1
clone_size: many
j_call: TRBJ2-3
d_call: .
cdr3_length: 15
cdr3_aa: CASSLVGDNTDTQYF
cdr3_nt: TGCGCCAGCAGCTTGGTCGGGGACAACACAGATACGCAGTATTTT

v_call: TRBV7-2
clone_size: .
j_call: TRBJ2-7
d_call: .
cdr3_length: 13
cdr3_aa: CASSLGDSYEQYF
cdr3_nt: TGTGCCAGCAGCCTTGGGGACTCCTACGAGCAGTACTTC

v_call: TRBV5-1
clone_size: many
j_call: TRBJ2-5
d_call: TRBD1
cdr3_length: 16
cdr3_aa: CASSKGTGRQQETQYF
cdr3_nt: TGCGCCAGCAGCAAAGGGACAGGGAGGCAACAAGAGACCCAGTACTTC

v_call: TRBV4-2
clone_size: many
j_call: TRBJ1-4
d_call: .
cdr3_length: 22
cdr3_aa: CASSQAFSPRTTPSATNEKLFF
cdr3_nt: TGTGCCAGCAGCCAAGCGTTTTCCCCGAGGACTACTCCTTCTGCAACTAATGAAAAACTGTTTTTT

v_call: TRBV20-1
clone_size: many
j_call: TRBJ2-5
d_call: .
cdr3_length: 15
cdr3_aa: CSASRRMATQETQYF
cdr3_nt: TGCAGTGCTAGTAGGCGGATGGCTACCCAAGAGACCCAGTACTTC

v_call: TRBV6-2/TRBV6-3
clone_size: many
j_call: TRBJ2-5
d_call: .
cdr3_length: 14
cdr3_aa: CASSYPDPHGTQYF
cdr3_nt: TGTGCCAGCAGTTACCCCGACCCGCATGGGACCCAGTACTTC

v_call: TRBV29-1
clone_size: many
j_call: TRBJ1-1
d_call: .
cdr3_length: 12
cdr3_aa: CSVDGLDTEAFF
cdr3_nt: TGCAGCGTTGACGGCCTCGACACTGAAGCTTTCTTT

v_call: TRBV6-2/TRBV6-3
clone_size: many
j_call: TRBJ2-3
d_call: TRBD1
cdr3_length: 15
cdr3_aa: CASSWGQKVTDTQYF
cdr3_nt: TGTGCCAGCAGTTGGGGACAGAAGGTCACAGATACGCAGTATTTT

v_call: TRBV5-6
clone_size: many
j_call: TRBJ1-6
d_call: .
cdr3_length: 15
cdr3_aa: CASSLRRGPNSPLHF
cdr3_nt: TGTGCCAGCAGCCTAAGGAGGGGTCCCAATTCACCCCTCCACTTT

v_call: TRBV6-2/TRBV6-3
clone_size: medium-sized
j_call: TRBJ2-4
d_call: .
cdr3_length: 17
cdr3_aa: CASSYGRVGQYGNIQYF
cdr3_nt: TGTGCCAGCAGTTACGGCCGCGTCGGACAGTATGGGAACATTCAGTACTTC

v_call: TRBV20-1
clone_size: many
j_call: TRBJ1-6
d_call: .
cdr3_length: 14
cdr3_aa: CSLGRGVDNSPLHF
cdr3_nt: TGCAGCCTTGGACGGGGGGTCGATAATTCACCCCTCCACTTT

v_call: TRBV7-2
clone_size: many
j_call: TRBJ2-1
d_call: TRBD2
cdr3_length: 14
cdr3_aa: CASRLAGVRNEQFF
cdr3_nt: TGTGCCAGCAGGCTAGCGGGAGTGAGAAATGAGCAGTTCTTC

v_call: TRBV5-1
clone_size: many
j_call: TRBJ2-7
d_call: .
cdr3_length: 13
cdr3_aa: CASSLVLDGEQYF
cdr3_nt: TGCGCCAGCAGCTTGGTCTTGGATGGGGAGCAGTACTTC

v_call: TRBV7-3
clone_size: many
j_call: TRBJ2-3
d_call: .
cdr3_length: 13
cdr3_aa: CASSLTPLDTQYF
cdr3_nt: TGTGCCAGCAGCTTAACTCCACTAGATACGCAGTATTTT

v_call: TRBV20-1
clone_size: .
j_call: TRBJ2-7
d_call: TRBD2
cdr3_length: 14
cdr3_aa: CSATGTSGNYEQYF
cdr3_nt: TGCAGTGCCACCGGGACTAGCGGAAACTACGAGCAGTACTTC

v_call: TRBV12-3/TRBV12-4
clone_size: many
j_call: TRBJ1-1
d_call: .
cdr3_length: 16
cdr3_aa: CASSYISGSVDTEAFF
cdr3_nt: TGTGCCAGCAGTTATATTTCAGGGAGCGTAGACACTGAAGCTTTCTTT

v_call: TRBV12-3/TRBV12-4
clone_size: many
j_call: TRBJ1-3
d_call: .
cdr3_length: 15
cdr3_aa: CASKDRRHSGNTIYF
cdr3_nt: TGTGCCAGCAAAGACAGGCGACACTCTGGAAACACCATATATTTT

v_call: TRBV12-3/TRBV12-4
clone_size: many
j_call: TRBJ2-7
d_call: .
cdr3_length: 14
cdr3_aa: CASSLLAGSHEQYF
cdr3_nt: TGTGCCAGCAGTTTGTTAGCAGGGAGCCACGAGCAGTACTTC

v_call: TRBV20-1
clone_size: many
j_call: TRBJ1-5
d_call: TRBD1
cdr3_length: 15
cdr3_aa: CSAQGQGDSNQPQHF
cdr3_nt: TGCAGTGCTCAAGGACAGGGTGATAGCAATCAGCCCCAGCATTTT

v_call: TRBV5-5
clone_size: many
j_call: TRBJ1-2
d_call: .
cdr3_length: 14
cdr3_aa: CASSLSTVDYGYTF
cdr3_nt: TGTGCCAGCAGCCTGTCAACGGTGGACTATGGCTACACCTTC

v_call: TRBV6-5
clone_size: many
j_call: TRBJ1-4
d_call: TRBD1
cdr3_length: 12
cdr3_aa: CASSRQGSKLFF
cdr3_nt: TGTGCCAGCAGTCGACAGGGGTCCAAACTGTTTTTT

v_call: TRBV7-9
clone_size: many
j_call: TRBJ1-5
d_call: .
cdr3_length: 14
cdr3_aa: CASSPGDGRQPQHF
cdr3_nt: TGTGCCAGCAGCCCAGGGGACGGGAGGCAGCCCCAGCATTTT